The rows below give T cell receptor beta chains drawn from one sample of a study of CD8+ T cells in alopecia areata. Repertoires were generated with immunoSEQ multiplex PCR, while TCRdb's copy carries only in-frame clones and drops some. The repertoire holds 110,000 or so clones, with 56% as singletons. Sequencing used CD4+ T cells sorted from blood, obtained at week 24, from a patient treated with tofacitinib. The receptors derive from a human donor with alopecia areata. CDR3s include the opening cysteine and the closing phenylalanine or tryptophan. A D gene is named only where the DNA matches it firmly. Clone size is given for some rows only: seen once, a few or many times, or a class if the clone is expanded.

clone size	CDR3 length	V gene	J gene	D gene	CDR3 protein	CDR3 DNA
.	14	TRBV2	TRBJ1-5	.	CASSESQPNQPQHF	TGTGCCAGCAGTGAATCGCAGCCTAATCAGCCCCAGCATTTT
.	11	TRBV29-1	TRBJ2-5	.	CSVVVHAKQYF	TGCAGCGTTGTTGTTCACGCCAAGCAGTACTTC
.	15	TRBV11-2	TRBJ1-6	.	CASTPDRSYNSPLHF	TGTGCCAGCACCCCCGACAGGTCTTATAATTCACCCCTCCACTTT
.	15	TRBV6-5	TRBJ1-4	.	CASAPRLATNEKLFF	TGTGCCAGCGCCCCACGGTTAGCAACTAATGAAAAACTGTTTTTT
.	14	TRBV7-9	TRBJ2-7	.	CASSPTGDAYHAYF	TGTGCCAGCAGCCCCACGGGAGACGCTTACCACGCGTACTTC
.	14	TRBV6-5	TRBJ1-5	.	CASSYSLANQPQHF	TGTGCCAGCAGTTACAGCCTCGCCAATCAGCCCCAGCATTTT
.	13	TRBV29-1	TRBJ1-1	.	CSGRRRTNTEAFF	TGCAGCGGGAGGAGGCGGACCAACACTGAAGCTTTCTTT
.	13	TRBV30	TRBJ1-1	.	CATNRDTNTEAFF	TGTGCCACCAACAGGGATACAAACACTGAAGCTTTCTTT
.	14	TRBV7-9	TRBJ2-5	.	CASSLVSGRETQYF	TGTGCCAGCAGCTTGGTTTCAGGGAGAGAGACCCAGTACTTC
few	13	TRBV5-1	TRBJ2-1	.	CASSSTVYNEQFF	TGCGCCAGCAGCTCGACGGTCTACAATGAGCAGTTCTTC
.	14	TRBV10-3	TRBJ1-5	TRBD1	CAISPTGENQPQHF	TGTGCCATCAGTCCTACAGGGGAGAATCAGCCCCAGCATTTT
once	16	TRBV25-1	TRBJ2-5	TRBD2	CASSDMSRGGKETQYF	TGTGCCAGCAGTGATATGTCGCGGGGGGGGAAAGAGACCCAGTACTTC
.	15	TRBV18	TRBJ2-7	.	CASSPSGGSNYEQYF	TGTGCCAGCTCCCCTTCCGGGGGATCGAATTACGAGCAGTACTTC
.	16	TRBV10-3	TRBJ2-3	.	CAISESTPSVGDTQYF	TGTGCCATCAGTGAGTCCACACCCTCCGTGGGAGATACGCAGTATTTT
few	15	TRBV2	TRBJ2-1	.	CASSEEGPAYNEQFF	TGTGCCAGCAGTGAAGAAGGGCCAGCCTACAATGAGCAGTTCTTC
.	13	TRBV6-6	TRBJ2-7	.	CASSLPPNYEQYF	TGTGCCAGCAGCCTCCCCCCAAACTACGAGCAGTACTTC
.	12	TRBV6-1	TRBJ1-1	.	CASTGRYTEAFF	TGTGCCAGTACAGGGAGGTACACTGAAGCTTTCTTT
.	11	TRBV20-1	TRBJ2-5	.	CSASSGETQYF	TGCAGTGCTAGCTCAGGGGAGACCCAGTACTTC
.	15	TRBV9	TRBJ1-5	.	CASSPAGTGAQPQHF	TGTGCCAGCAGCCCCGCAGGGACCGGGGCACAGCCCCAGCATTTT
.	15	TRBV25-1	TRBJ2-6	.	CASSETDPGANVLTF	TGTGCCAGCAGTGAGACAGATCCTGGGGCCAACGTCCTGACTTTC
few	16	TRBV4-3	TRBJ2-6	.	CASSQGRGAGANVLTF	TGCGCCAGCAGCCAAGGAAGAGGGGCTGGGGCCAACGTCCTGACTTTC
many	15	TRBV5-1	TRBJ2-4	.	CASSPPTGAKNIQYF	TGCGCCAGCAGCCCGCCAACAGGGGCCAAAAACATTCAGTACTTC
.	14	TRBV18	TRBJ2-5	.	CASSPKAAQETQYF	TGTGCCAGCTCACCGAAGGCCGCACAAGAGACCCAGTACTTC
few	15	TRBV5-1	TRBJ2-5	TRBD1	CASSLEGRGQETQYF	TGCGCCAGCAGCTTGGAGGGCAGGGGGCAAGAGACCCAGTACTTC
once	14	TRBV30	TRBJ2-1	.	CAWSSRRSYNEQFF	TGTGCCTGGAGTTCGCGTCGTTCCTACAATGAGCAGTTCTTC
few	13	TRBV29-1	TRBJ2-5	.	CSVARQTQETQYF	TGCAGCGTTGCACGTCAGACTCAAGAGACCCAGTACTTC
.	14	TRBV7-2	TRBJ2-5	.	CASSLSLRTETQYF	TGTGCCAGCAGCTTATCTTTGAGGACGGAGACCCAGTACTTC
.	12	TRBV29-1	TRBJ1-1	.	CSVVEGPGRAFF	TGCAGCGTTGTCGAGGGGCCGGGAAGAGCTTTCTTT